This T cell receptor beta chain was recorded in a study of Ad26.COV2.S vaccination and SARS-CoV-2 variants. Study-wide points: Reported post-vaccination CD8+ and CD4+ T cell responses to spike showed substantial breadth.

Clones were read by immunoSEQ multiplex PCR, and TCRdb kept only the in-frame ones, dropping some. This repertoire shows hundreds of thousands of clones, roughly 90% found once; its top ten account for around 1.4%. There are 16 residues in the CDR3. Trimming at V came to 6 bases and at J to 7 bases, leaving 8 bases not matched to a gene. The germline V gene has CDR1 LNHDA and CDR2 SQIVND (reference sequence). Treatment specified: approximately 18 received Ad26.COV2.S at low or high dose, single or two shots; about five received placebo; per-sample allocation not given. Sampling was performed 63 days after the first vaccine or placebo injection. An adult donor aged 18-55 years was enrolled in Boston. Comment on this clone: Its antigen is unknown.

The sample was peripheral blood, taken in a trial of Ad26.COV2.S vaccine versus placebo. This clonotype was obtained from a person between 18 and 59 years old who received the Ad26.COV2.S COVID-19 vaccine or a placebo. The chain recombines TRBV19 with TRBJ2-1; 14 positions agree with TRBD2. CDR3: CASSKTSGGAGNEQFF. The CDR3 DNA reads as TGTGCCAGTAGCAAGACTAGCGGGGGGGCCGGTAATGAGCAGTTCTTC.